This T cell receptor (beta chain) was sequenced during a study of blood T cells in healthy people across ages. The CDR3 has 15 residues. Trimming shortened V by 6 bases and J by 7 bases, and 21 bases separated the two germline ends. Germline V gene data show CDR1 as SNHLY and CDR2 as FYNNEI. On this clonotype: The antigen is undetermined.

Study-wide results and caveats: Conclusively comparing naive with antigen-experienced cells was impossible with unsorted PBMCs.

With a J-beta primer mix and a sample-barcoded 5' primer, a second PCR ran about 7 to 12 cycles. TCRdb reprocessed the 5' RACE reads via MiXCR and lists one record per CDR3 protein. Found here are 800,000 to 950,000 distinct CDR3 sequences, around 34% of them singletons; the top ten hold 10% to 15%. Sequencing was performed on blood. The genes are TRBV2 and TRBJ1-2, with D possibly being TRBD1 (5 bases). This receptor was obtained from a young man in good health. The CDR3 nucleotides are TGTGCCAGCAGACCTATGGACCCGTCCGGGGGTGGCTACACCTTC. As protein: CASRPMDPSGGGYTF.